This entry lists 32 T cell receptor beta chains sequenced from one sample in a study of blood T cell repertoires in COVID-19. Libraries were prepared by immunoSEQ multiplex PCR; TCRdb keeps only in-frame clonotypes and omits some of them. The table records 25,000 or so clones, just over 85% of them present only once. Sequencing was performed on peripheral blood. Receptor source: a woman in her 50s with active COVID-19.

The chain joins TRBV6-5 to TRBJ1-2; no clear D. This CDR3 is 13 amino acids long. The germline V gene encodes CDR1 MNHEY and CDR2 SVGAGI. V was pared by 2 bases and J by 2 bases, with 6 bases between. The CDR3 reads CASSYGGNYGYTF. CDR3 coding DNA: TGTGCCAGCAGTTACGGCGGGAACTATGGCTACACCTTC.

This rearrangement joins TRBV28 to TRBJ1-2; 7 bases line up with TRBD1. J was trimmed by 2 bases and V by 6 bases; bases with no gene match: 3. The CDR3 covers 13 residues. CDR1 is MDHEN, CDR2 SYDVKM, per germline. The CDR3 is CASRSDRNYGYTF. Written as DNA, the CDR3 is TGTGCCAGCAGATCGGACAGGAACTATGGCTACACCTTC.

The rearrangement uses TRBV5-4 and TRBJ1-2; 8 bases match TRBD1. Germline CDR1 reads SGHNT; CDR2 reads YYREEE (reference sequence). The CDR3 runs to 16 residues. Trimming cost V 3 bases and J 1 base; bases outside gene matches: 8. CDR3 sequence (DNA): TGTGCCAGCAGCTGGCCGGGACAGGATCTTAACTATGGCTACACCTTC. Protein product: CASSWPGQDLNYGYTF.

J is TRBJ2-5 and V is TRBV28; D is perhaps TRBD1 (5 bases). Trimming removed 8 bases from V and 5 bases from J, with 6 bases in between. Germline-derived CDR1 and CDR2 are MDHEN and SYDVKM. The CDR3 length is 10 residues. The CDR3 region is CASSGETQYF. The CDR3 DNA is TGTGCCAGCTCAGGGGAGACCCAGTACTTC.

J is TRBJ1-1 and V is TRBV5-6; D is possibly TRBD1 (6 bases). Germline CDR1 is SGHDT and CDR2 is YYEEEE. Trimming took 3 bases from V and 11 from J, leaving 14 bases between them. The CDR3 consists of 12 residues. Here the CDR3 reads CASSYLQGGAFF. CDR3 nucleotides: TGTGCCAGCAGCTATTTACAGGGAGGGGCTTTCTTT.

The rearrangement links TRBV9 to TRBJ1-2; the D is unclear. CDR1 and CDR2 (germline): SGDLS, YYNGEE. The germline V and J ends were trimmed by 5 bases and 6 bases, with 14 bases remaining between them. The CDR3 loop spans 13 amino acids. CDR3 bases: TGTGCCAGCAGGAGGTCTGGGTCCCATGGCTACACCTTC. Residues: CASRRSGSHGYTF.

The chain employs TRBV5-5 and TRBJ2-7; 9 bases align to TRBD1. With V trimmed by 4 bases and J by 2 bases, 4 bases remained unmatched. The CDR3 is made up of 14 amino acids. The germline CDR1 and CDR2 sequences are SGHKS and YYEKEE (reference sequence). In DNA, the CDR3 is TGTGCCAGCAGCCGGGACAGGGTAGCCTACGAGCAGTACTTC. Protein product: CASSRDRVAYEQYF. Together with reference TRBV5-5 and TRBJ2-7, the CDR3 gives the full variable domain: DAGVTQSPTHLIKTRGQQVTLRCSPISGHKSVSWYQQVLGQGPQFIFQYYEKEERGRGNFPDRFSARQFPNYSSELNVNALLLGDSALYLCASSRDRVAYEQYFGPGTRLTVT.

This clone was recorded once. Written as DNA, the CDR3 is TGTGCCAGCAGCCACTCCGGGACAGGGAGAAACACCATATATTTT. Residues: CASSHSGTGRNTIYF. V gene TRBV16 combines with J gene TRBJ1-3; 9 bases align to TRBD1. V trimming: 3 bases; J trimming: 5 bases; junction bases outside the gene matches: 5. This CDR3 spans 15 amino acids. Germline CDR1 and CDR2: KGHSY and FQNENV.

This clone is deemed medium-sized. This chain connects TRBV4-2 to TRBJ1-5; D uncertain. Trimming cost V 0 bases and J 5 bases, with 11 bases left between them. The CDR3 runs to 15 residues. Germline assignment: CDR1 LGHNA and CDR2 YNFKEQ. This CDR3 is CASSQDYGRYQPQHF. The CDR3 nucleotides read TGTGCCAGCAGCCAAGATTACGGGAGGTATCAGCCCCAGCATTTT.

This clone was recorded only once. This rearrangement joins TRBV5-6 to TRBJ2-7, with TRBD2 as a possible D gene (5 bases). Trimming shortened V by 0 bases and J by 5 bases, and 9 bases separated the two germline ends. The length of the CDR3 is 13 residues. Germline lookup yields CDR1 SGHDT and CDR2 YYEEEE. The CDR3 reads CASSLGSGNEQYF. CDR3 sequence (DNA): TGTGCCAGCAGCTTGGGGTCGGGGAACGAGCAGTACTTC.

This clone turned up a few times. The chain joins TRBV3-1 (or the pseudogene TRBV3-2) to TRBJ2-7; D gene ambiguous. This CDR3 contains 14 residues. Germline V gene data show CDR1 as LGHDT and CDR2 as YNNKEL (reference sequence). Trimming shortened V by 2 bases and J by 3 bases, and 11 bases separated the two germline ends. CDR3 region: CASSQFIRSYEQYF. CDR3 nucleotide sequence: TGTGCCAGCAGCCAATTTATAAGGAGCTACGAGCAGTACTTC.

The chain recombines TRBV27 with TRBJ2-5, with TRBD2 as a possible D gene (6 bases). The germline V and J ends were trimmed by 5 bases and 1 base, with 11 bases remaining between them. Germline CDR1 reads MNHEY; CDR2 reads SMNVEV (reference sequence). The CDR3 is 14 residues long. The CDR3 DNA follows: TGTGCCAGCAGTCCGGGACTGACCCAAGAGACCCAGTACTTC. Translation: CASSPGLTQETQYF.

The CDR3 sequence: CATSDYGSGNEQFF. The DNA for the CDR3 is TGTGCCACCAGTGATTACGGTAGTGGCAATGAGCAGTTCTTC. This rearrangement joins TRBV24-1 to TRBJ2-1; D gene unclear. Germline-derived CDR1 and CDR2 are KGHDR and SFDVKD. V shed 2 bases and J shed 6 bases, with 10 bases lying between them. The CDR3 has 14 amino acids.

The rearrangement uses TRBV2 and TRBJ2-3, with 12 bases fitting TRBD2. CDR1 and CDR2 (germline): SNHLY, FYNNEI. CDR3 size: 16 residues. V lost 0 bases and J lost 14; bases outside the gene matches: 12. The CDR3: CASSEAKASGRAIAYF. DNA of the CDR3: TGTGCCAGCAGTGAAGCGAAGGCTAGCGGGAGGGCCATCGCGTATTTT.

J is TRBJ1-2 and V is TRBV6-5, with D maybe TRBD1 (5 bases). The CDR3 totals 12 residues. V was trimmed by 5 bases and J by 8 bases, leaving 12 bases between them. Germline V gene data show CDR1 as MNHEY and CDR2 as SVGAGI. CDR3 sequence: CASSQGGGGYTF. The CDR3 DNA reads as TGTGCCAGCAGTCAGGGAGGAGGGGGCTACACCTTC.

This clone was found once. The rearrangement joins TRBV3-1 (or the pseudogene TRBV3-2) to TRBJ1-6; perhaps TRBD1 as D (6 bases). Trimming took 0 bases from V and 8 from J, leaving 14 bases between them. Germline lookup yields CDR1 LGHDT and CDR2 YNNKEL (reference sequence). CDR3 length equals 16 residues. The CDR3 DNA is TGTGCCAGCAGCCAAGAAGGAACAGGGTGGGATTCACCCCTCCACTTT. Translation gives CASSQEGTGWDSPLHF.

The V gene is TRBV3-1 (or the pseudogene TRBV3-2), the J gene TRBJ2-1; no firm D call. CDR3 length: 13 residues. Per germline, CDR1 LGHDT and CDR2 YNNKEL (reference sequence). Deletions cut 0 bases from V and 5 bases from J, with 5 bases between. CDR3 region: CASSQDGHNEQFF. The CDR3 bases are TGTGCCAGCAGCCAAGATGGGCACAATGAGCAGTTCTTC.

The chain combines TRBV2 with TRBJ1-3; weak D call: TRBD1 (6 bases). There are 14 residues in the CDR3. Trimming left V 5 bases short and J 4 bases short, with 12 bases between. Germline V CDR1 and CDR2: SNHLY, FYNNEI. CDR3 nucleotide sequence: TGTGCCAGCAGTTCACAGGGAGGGGGAAACACCATATATTTT. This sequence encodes CASSSQGGGNTIYF.

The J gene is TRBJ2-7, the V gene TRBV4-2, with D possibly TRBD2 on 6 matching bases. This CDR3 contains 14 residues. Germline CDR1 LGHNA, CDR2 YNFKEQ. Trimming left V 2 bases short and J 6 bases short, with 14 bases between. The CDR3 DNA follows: TGTGCCAGCAGCCAAAGTCGGACTACCCTCGAGCAGTACTTC. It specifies CASSQSRTTLEQYF.

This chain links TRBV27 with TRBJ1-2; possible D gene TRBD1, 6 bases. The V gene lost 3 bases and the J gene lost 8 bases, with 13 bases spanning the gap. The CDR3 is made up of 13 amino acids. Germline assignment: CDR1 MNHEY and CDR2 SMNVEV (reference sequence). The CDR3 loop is CASSLAGAQGYTF. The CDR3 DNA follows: TGTGCCAGCAGTTTGGCAGGGGCTCAGGGCTACACCTTC.

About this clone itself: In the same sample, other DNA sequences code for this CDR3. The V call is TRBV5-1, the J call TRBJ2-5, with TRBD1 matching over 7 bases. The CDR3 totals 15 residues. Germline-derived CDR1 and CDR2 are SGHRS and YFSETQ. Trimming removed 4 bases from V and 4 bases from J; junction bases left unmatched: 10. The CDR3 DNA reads TGCGCCAGCAGCCCCGGCGCAGGGGGAACAGAGACCCAGTACTTC. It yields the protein CASSPGAGGTETQYF.

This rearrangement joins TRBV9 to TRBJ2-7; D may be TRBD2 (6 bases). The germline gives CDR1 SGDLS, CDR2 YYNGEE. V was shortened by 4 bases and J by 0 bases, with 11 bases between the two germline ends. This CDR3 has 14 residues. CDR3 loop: CASSLSGHSYEQYF. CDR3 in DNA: TGTGCCAGCAGCCTCAGCGGGCACTCCTACGAGCAGTACTTC.

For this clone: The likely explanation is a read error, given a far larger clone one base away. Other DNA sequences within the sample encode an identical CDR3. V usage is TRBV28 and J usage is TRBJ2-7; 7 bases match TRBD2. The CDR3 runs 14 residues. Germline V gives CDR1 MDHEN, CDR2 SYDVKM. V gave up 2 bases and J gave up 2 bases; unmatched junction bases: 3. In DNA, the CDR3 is TGTGCCAGCAGTTTAGAGACTAGCCCCTACGAGCAGTACTTC. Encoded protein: CASSLETSPYEQYF.

In DNA form, the CDR3 reads TGTGCCAGCAGCCCAGAACAGATCCTTAGCGGCAATGAGCAGTTCTTC. As protein: CASSPEQILSGNEQFF. The V and J genes are TRBV3-1 (or the pseudogene TRBV3-2) and TRBJ2-1; maybe TRBD2 (6 bases). The V gene lost 4 bases and the J gene lost 6 bases, with 19 bases spanning the gap. This CDR3 spans 16 amino acids. Germline assignment: CDR1 LGHDT and CDR2 YNNKEL (reference sequence).

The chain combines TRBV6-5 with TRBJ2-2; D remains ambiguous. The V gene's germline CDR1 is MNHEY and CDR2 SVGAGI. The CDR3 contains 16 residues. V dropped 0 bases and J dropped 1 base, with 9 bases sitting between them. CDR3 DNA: TGTGCCAGCAGTTACTCGAGTCCCGGGAACACCGGGGAGCTGTTTTTT. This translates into CASSYSSPGNTGELFF.

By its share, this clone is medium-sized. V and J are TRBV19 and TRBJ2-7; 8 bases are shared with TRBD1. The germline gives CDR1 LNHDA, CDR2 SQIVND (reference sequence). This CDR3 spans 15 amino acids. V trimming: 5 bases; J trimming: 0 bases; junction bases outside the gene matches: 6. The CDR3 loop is CASSVGQGFSYEQYF. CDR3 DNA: TGTGCCAGTAGTGTCGGACAGGGATTCTCCTACGAGCAGTACTTC.

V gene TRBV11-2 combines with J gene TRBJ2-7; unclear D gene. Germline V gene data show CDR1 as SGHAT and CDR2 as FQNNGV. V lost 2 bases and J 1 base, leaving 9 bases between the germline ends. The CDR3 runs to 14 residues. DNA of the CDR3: TGTGCCAGCAGCTTAAGTTACACATCCTACGAGCAGTACTTC. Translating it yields CASSLSYTSYEQYF. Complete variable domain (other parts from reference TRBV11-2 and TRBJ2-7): EAGVAQSPRYKIIEKRQSVAFWCNPISGHATLYWYQQILGQGPKLLIQFQNNGVVDDSQLPKDRFSAERLKGVDSTLKIQPAKLEDSAVYLCASSLSYTSYEQYFGPGTRLTVT.

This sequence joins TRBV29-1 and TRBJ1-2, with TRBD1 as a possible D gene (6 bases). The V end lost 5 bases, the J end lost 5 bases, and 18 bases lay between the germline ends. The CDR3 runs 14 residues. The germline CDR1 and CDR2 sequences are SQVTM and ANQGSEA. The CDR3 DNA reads TGCAGCGTTCGGCAGGGGAGTTCGGGATATGGCTACACCTTC. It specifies CSVRQGSSGYGYTF.

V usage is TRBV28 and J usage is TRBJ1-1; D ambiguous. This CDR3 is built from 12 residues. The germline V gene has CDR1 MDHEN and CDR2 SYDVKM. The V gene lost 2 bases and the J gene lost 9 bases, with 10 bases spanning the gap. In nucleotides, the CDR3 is TGTGCCAGCAGTTTACCGCCGGGGAAAGCTTTCTTT. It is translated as CASSLPPGKAFF.

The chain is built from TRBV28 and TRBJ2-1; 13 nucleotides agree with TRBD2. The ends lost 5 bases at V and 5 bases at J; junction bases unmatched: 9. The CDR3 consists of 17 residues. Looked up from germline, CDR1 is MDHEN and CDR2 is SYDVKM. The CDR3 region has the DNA TGTGCCAGCAGTGTCAGCGGACTAGCGGGAGTTAACAATGAGCAGTTCTTC. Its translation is CASSVSGLAGVNNEQFF.

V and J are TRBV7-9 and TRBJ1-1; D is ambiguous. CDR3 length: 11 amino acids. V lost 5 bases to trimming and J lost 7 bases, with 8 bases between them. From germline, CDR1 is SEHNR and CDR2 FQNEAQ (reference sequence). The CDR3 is CASSAYSEAFF. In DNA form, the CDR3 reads TGTGCCAGCAGCGCTTACAGTGAAGCTTTCTTT.

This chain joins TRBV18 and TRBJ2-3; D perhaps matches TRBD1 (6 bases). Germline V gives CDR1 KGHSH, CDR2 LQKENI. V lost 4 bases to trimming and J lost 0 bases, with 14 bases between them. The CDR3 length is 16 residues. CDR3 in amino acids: CASSHLPGQSTDTQYF. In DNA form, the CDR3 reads TGTGCCAGCTCACACCTCCCGGGACAAAGCACAGATACGCAGTATTTT.